This TCR beta chain was retrieved from a study of CD8 T cells in Susac syndrome. The T cells that were sequenced for TCR beta were CD8+ and CD4+ cells from blood. The CDR3 has 12 amino acids. Trimming removed 6 bases at V and 5 bases at J, with 10 bases between. Reverse transcription of about 0.45 to 1 ug RNA used random hexamers. Each CDR3 protein is one row after TCRdb ran MiXCR on the immunoSEQ multiplex PCR reads. This sample has approximately 71,000 distinct CDR3 sequences, with 96% found just once. The clonotype was recovered from a human donor with multiple sclerosis. The sequencing input was CD4+ T cells from PBMCs. V gene TRBV12-3 or TRBV12-4 combines with J gene TRBJ2-5; no reliable D call. This CDR3 is CASSANRETQYF. The DNA for the CDR3 is TGTGCCAGCAGCGCCAATCGGGAGACCCAGTACTTC.